The 2 T cell receptor beta chains reported below all come from one sample, sequenced in a study of blood T cell repertoires in COVID-19. Produced via immunoSEQ multiplex PCR; TCRdb's table is partial and in-frame only. The repertoire holds 60,000 to 70,000 clones, with around 80% as singletons. Sequencing was performed on peripheral blood. These receptors were obtained from a man older than 75 with acute or convalescent COVID-19.

Concerning this clone itself: Additional DNA sequences in this sample encode the identical CDR3. The V and J genes are TRBV18 and TRBJ1-5, with 9 bases matching TRBD1. Looked up from germline, CDR1 is KGHSH and CDR2 is LQKENI. The length of the CDR3 is 15 residues. V shed 6 bases, J shed 7 bases, and the junction held 10 bases outside the gene matches. The CDR3 here is CASSPGQGNGQPQHF. CDR3 nucleotides: TGTGCCAGCTCCCCCGGACAGGGGAACGGGCAGCCCCAGCATTTT.

The chain recombines TRBV4-1 with TRBJ1-4; no definite D call. The V and J ends lost 1 base and 5 bases respectively, with 11 bases between them. CDR1 and CDR2 (germline): MGHRA, YSYEKL. The CDR3 is 15 amino acids. The CDR3: CASSQGDKRNEKLFF. The DNA for the CDR3 is TGCGCCAGCAGCCAAGGCGACAAAAGAAATGAAAAACTGTTTTTT.